The clone carrying this TCR beta chain turned up a few times. What it binds is not known. This sample was taken from a study of blood T cells in healthy people across ages. Sample-barcoded 5' priming and a J-beta primer mix drove a second PCR of about 6 to 12 cycles. Each CDR3 protein gets one entry after TCRdb re-called the 5' RACE reads with MiXCR. Of around 1.5 million distinct CDR3 sequences in the sample, approximately 60% were seen once. Study-wide results and caveats: Older individuals had lower TCR beta diversity per million T cells (the decline was roughly linear).

The sequenced sample consisted of blood. The source of this sequence is a man aged 18 to 29 in good health.

The CDR3 protein is CASSAGVRYEQYF. In DNA, the CDR3 is TGTGCCAGCAGTGCAGGGGTGAGATACGAGCAGTACTTC. The chain recombines TRBV6-2 or TRBV6-3 with TRBJ2-4; possible D gene TRBD1, 6 bases. The DNA end lines up better with TRBJ2-7; the J call may be wrong. CDR1 is MNHEY, CDR2 SVGEGT, per germline. The CDR3 consists of 13 residues.